The next 27 T cell receptor beta chains were all read from a single sample in a study of blood T cell repertoires in COVID-19. Assay used: immunoSEQ multiplex PCR; TCRdb lists only in-frame clones, some missing. This table holds about 160,000 clones, about 85% found once. The sequenced sample consisted of peripheral blood. The receptors were sampled from a man between 35 and 55 years old with acute or convalescent COVID-19.

This clone was detected once. This rearrangement joins TRBV19 to TRBJ1-6; TRBD1 aligns across 7 bases. The length of the CDR3 is 15 residues. V gave up 6 bases and J gave up 9 bases; unmatched junction bases: 11. Germline V gives CDR1 LNHDA, CDR2 SQIVND (reference sequence). CDR3 amino acids: CASRAVSQGFSPLHF. In DNA, the CDR3 is TGTGCCAGTAGAGCCGTATCACAGGGGTTTTCACCCCTCCACTTT.

The chain joins TRBV19 to TRBJ2-7; 7 bases match TRBD1. V was pared by 9 bases and J by 7 bases, with 18 bases of the junction left unmatched. This CDR3 is 15 amino acids long. Per the germline V gene, CDR1 is LNHDA and CDR2 is SQIVND (reference sequence). In DNA, the CDR3 is TGTGCCAGCTCCTCCAGTATAGGGGGCAGGGGAGAGCAGTACTTC. This translates into CASSSSIGGRGEQYF.

This rearrangement joins TRBV7-9 to TRBJ1-4; D might be TRBD1 (6 bases). CDR3 length: 14 amino acids. The germline gives CDR1 SEHNR, CDR2 FQNEAQ (reference sequence). The V gene lost 3 bases and the J gene lost 3 bases, with 8 bases spanning the gap. The CDR3 DNA is TGTGCCAGCAGCTTCAGGGGACCTAATGAAAAACTGTTTTTT. This translates into CASSFRGPNEKLFF.

The CDR3 region is CASSEDYGTVRFYGYTF. The CDR3, as DNA: TGTGCCAGCAGTGAAGATTATGGGACAGTACGATTCTATGGCTACACCTTC. J is TRBJ1-2 and V is TRBV6-1; 7 bases fit TRBD1. The CDR3 runs to 17 residues. J gave up 4 bases and V 1 base, and 12 bases lay outside the gene matches. CDR1 and CDR2 from the germline V gene are MNHNS and SASEGT.

The CDR3 nucleotides are TGTGCCACCAGCAGCGTTAATTCACCCCTCCACTTT. As protein: CATSSVNSPLHF. The chain is built from TRBV15 and TRBJ1-6; D unresolved. V lost 3 bases and J lost 6, with 3 bases in between. There are 12 residues in the CDR3. The germline V gene has CDR1 LNHNV and CDR2 YYDKDF (reference sequence).

CDR3 protein: CASSDSPRDSSYGYTF. The CDR3 bases are TGTGCCAGCAGCGACTCGCCCCGGGACAGCAGCTATGGCTACACCTTC. The chain recombines TRBV9 with TRBJ1-2, with 7 positions matching TRBD1. Germline lookup yields CDR1 SGDLS and CDR2 YYNGEE. The CDR3 totals 16 residues. V was pared by 3 bases and J by 4 bases, with 12 bases of the junction left unmatched.

The chain is built from TRBV28 and TRBJ1-1; a possible D gene is TRBD1 (5 bases). Germline CDR1 reads MDHEN; CDR2 reads SYDVKM. V was cut by 6 bases and J by 11 bases, with 13 bases left in between. The CDR3 runs 11 residues. CDR3 coding DNA: TGTGCCAGCAGAGACAGTACGCGGGCTTTCTTT. It encodes CASRDSTRAFF.

The CDR3 sequence: CASAGTGGNTIYF. The CDR3 DNA reads as TGTGCCAGCGCGGGGACAGGGGGAAACACCATATATTTT. V is TRBV2 and J is TRBJ1-3, with 9 bases aligning to TRBD1. CDR3 length: 13 residues. V was clipped by 8 bases and J by 4 bases; unmatched bases: 3. CDR1 is SNHLY, CDR2 FYNNEI, per germline.

There are a few counts of this clone. The CDR3 nucleotides read TGTGCCAGCAGCCGGGAGGGGGACACTGAAGCTTTCTTT. Its protein product is CASSREGDTEAFF. The V and J genes are TRBV27 and TRBJ1-1; the D gene is possibly TRBD1 (6 bases). This CDR3 region has 13 residues. CDR1 and CDR2 (germline): MNHEY, SMNVEV (reference sequence). V was clipped by 6 bases and J by 3 bases, with 11 bases between them.

The V call is TRBV5-4, the J call TRBJ2-7, with 7 bases that match TRBD1. The J segment lost 4 bases and the V segment lost 0 bases, leaving 1 base of the junction unmatched. This CDR3 has 13 residues. Germline V gene sequence: CDR1 SGHNT, CDR2 YYREEE (reference sequence). The CDR3 is CASSLGDRYEQYF. The CDR3 coding sequence is TGTGCCAGCAGCTTGGGGGACAGATACGAGCAGTACTTC.

V is TRBV7-2 and J is TRBJ2-4; TRBD2 matches 11 bases. CDR1 is SGHTA, CDR2 FQGNSA, per germline. Trimming at V came to 0 bases and at J to 3 bases, leaving 7 bases not matched to a gene. The CDR3 consists of 18 residues. The CDR3 protein is CASSLASGGVIGKNIQYF. The CDR3 DNA reads TGTGCCAGCAGCTTAGCTAGCGGGGGGGTCATCGGCAAAAACATTCAGTACTTC.

The chain employs TRBV10-3 and TRBJ1-2; the match to TRBD1 covers 7 bases. Unmatched junction bases numbered 10, after V lost 6 bases and J lost 6 bases. Germline-derived CDR1 and CDR2 are ENHRY and SYGVKD. The CDR3 length is 14 residues. CDR3 nucleotides: TGTGCCATCAGATCGTCCCAGGGGGAAGATGGCTACACCTTC. Its protein is CAIRSSQGEDGYTF.

This clone showed up just a few times. The chain carries TRBV29-1 and TRBJ1-1; D unresolved. CDR3 size: 15 residues. V was cut by 1 base and J by 6 bases, with 18 bases left in between. CDR1 is SQVTM and CDR2 is ANQGSEA in the germline V gene. CDR3 nucleotides: TGCAGCGTTGAAGGAAGCCGGCGCGGAGGTTCTGAAGCTTTCTTT. This codes for CSVEGSRRGGSEAFF. The variable domain in full, with the rest retrieved from reference TRBV29-1 and TRBJ1-1, is SAVISQKPSRDICQRGTSLTIQCQVDSQVTMMFWYRQQPGQSLTLIATANQGSEATYESGFVIDKFPISRPNLTFSTLTVSNMSPEDSSIYLCSVEGSRRGGSEAFFGQGTRLTVV.

In DNA, the CDR3 is TGTGCCACCAGCAGAGATCGGGGAGGTCAGCCCCAGCATTTT. Protein: CATSRDRGGQPQHF. The J gene is TRBJ1-5, the V gene TRBV15; D uncertain. Looked up from germline, CDR1 is LNHNV and CDR2 is YYDKDF (reference sequence). The V gene lost 0 bases and the J gene lost 6 bases, with 9 bases spanning the gap. The CDR3 is 14 amino acids.

The chain uses TRBV5-1 and TRBJ2-7; possibly TRBD2 for D (7 bases). The CDR3 is 15 residues long. Germline V gene data show CDR1 as SGHRS and CDR2 as YFSETQ. Trimming stripped 4 bases from V and 4 bases from J, with 18 bases between. CDR3 residues: CASSPGGEGTYEQYF. In DNA form, the CDR3 reads TGCGCCAGCAGCCCTGGTGGGGAGGGGACATACGAGCAGTACTTC.

This chain joins TRBV11-1 and TRBJ1-1; TRBD1 matches at 8 bases. The junction had 7 bases not matched to a gene; V was cut back by 3 bases and J by 7 bases. The CDR3 is made up of 14 amino acids. Germline V lookup: CDR1 SGHAT, CDR2 FQDESV (reference sequence). DNA for the CDR3: TGTGCCAGCAGCTTGGACAGGGTCCCCCTTGAAGCTTTCTTT. Translation gives CASSLDRVPLEAFF.

This clone has only a few counts. The genes are TRBV28 and TRBJ2-1; tentative D call: TRBD1 (6 bases). The V gene lost 3 bases and the J gene lost 4 bases, with 10 bases spanning the gap. Germline V gene data show CDR1 as MDHEN and CDR2 as SYDVKM. The CDR3 extends over 14 amino acids. This CDR3 reads CASSFPGQYNEQFF. In nucleotides, the CDR3 is TGTGCCAGCAGTTTCCCCGGACAGTACAATGAGCAGTTCTTC.

The rearrangement uses TRBV11-2 and TRBJ2-1; 7 bases align to TRBD2. After removal of 6 bases from V and 6 bases from J, the junction contained 11 bases not matched to a gene. The CDR3 extends over 15 amino acids. The V gene's germline CDR1 is SGHAT and CDR2 FQNNGV. CDR3 loop: CASRRAGPRINEQFF. Written as DNA, the CDR3 is TGTGCCAGCAGACGAGCGGGGCCTCGTATCAATGAGCAGTTCTTC. The variable domain in full, with the rest retrieved from reference TRBV11-2 and TRBJ2-1, is EAGVAQSPRYKIIEKRQSVAFWCNPISGHATLYWYQQILGQGPKLLIQFQNNGVVDDSQLPKDRFSAERLKGVDSTLKIQPAKLEDSAVYLCASRRAGPRINEQFFGPGTRLTVL.

The chain employs TRBV5-1 and TRBJ2-5; a possible D gene is TRBD2 (6 bases). The CDR3 consists of 15 residues. V was trimmed by 0 bases and J by 5 bases, leaving 14 bases between them. CDR1 is SGHRS and CDR2 is YFSETQ in the germline V gene. CDR3 nucleotide sequence: TGCGCCAGCAGCTTGGATGGGGGGAGCGGGGAGACCCAGTACTTC. Its translation is CASSLDGGSGETQYF.

This clone was recorded only once. The chain recombines TRBV6-5 with TRBJ1-1; no clear D. Germline values: CDR1 MNHEY, CDR2 SVGAGI. This CDR3 spans 12 amino acids. The ends were cut back, 8 bases at V and 0 bases at J, with 7 bases in the middle. The CDR3 loop is CASSRLNTEAFF. In DNA, the CDR3 is TGTGCCAGCTCTAGATTGAACACTGAAGCTTTCTTT.

The chain is built from TRBV24-1 and TRBJ2-1, with 12 nucleotides matching TRBD1. This CDR3 has 18 residues. Trimming cost V 4 bases and J 6 bases; bases outside gene matches: 12. In germline, CDR1 is KGHDR, CDR2 SFDVKD. The CDR3 reads CATSEPPGTGGVSNEQFF. In DNA, the CDR3 is TGTGCCACCAGTGAGCCGCCCGGGACAGGGGGCGTAAGCAATGAGCAGTTCTTC.

CDR3 bases: TGTGCCAGCAGCTTAGGGGGAAGGAGGGGAGAATCACCCCTCCACTTT. Its translation is CASSLGGRRGESPLHF. The chain joins TRBV7-3 to TRBJ1-6; D may be TRBD1 (5 bases). Trimming removed 2 bases at V and 10 bases at J, with 18 bases between. The CDR3 runs to 16 residues. The germline V gene has CDR1 SGHTA and CDR2 FQGTGA.

This chain links TRBV6-2 or TRBV6-3 with TRBJ2-7; the D gene is possibly TRBD1 (5 bases). This CDR3 comprises 13 residues. CDR1 and CDR2 from the germline V gene are MNHEY and SVGEGT. Between the trimmed V and J ends, which lost 5 bases and 0 bases, there was a span of 8 bases. Here the CDR3 DNA reads TGTGCCAGCAGTCCCCAGGGCTCCTACGAGCAGTACTTC. It codes for CASSPQGSYEQYF.

This chain connects TRBV5-4 to TRBJ2-7, with D possibly TRBD1 on 6 matching bases. Per the germline V gene, CDR1 is SGHNT and CDR2 is YYREEE (reference sequence). Between the trimmed V and J ends, which lost 0 bases and 1 base, there was a span of 11 bases. The CDR3 length is 15 residues. In DNA, the CDR3 is TGTGCCAGCAGCTTGGTAACAGGGATGTCCTACGAGCAGTACTTC. Translated, it gives CASSLVTGMSYEQYF.

This clone appeared once. In nucleotides, the CDR3 is TGTGCCAGTAGGGGACAGGGAGACACTGAAGCTTTCTTT. The encoded protein is CASRGQGDTEAFF. The chain links TRBV19 to TRBJ1-1; 9 bases fit TRBD1. The CDR3 covers 13 residues. With 6 bases clipped from V and 3 bases from J, the junction kept 2 bases outside the gene matches. Germline V gene data show CDR1 as LNHDA and CDR2 as SQIVND (reference sequence).

The V gene is TRBV3-1 (or the pseudogene TRBV3-2), the J gene TRBJ1-1; a possible D gene is TRBD1 (5 bases). Germline CDR1 LGHDT, CDR2 YNNKEL (reference sequence). The CDR3 is 14 amino acids. The ends were cut back, 4 bases at V and 4 bases at J, with 13 bases in the middle. CDR3 DNA sequence: TGTGCCAGCAGCCGCCTGATTAGGGGCACTGAAGCTTTCTTT. Protein product: CASSRLIRGTEAFF.

CDR3 coding DNA: TGTGCCAGCAGCGTAGGAGGCTTACAAGAGACCCAGTACTTC. Translated, it gives CASSVGGLQETQYF. The chain has TRBV9 and TRBJ2-5; D not resolved. Germline assignment: CDR1 SGDLS and CDR2 YYNGEE. Trimming took 0 bases from V and 2 from J, leaving 8 bases between them. The CDR3 has 14 amino acids. Full variable domain (rest looked up from reference TRBV9 and TRBJ2-5): DSGVTQTPKHLITATGQRVTLRCSPRSGDLSVYWYQQSLDQGLQFLIQYYNGEERAKGNILERFSAQQFPDLHSELNLSSLELGDSALYFCASSVGGLQETQYFGPGTRLLVL.